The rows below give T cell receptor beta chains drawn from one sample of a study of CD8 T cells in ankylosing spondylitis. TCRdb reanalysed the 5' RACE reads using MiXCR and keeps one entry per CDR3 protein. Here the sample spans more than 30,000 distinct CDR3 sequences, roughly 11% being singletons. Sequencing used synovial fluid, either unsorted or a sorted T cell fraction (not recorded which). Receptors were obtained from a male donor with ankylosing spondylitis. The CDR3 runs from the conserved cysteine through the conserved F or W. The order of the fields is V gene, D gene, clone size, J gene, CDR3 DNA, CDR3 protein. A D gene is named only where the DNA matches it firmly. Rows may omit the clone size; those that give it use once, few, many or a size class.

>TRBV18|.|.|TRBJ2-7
TGTGCCAGCTCACCATCGGACGGAACCGGGCAGTACTTC
CASSPSDGTGQYF
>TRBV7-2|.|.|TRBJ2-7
TGTGCCAGCAGCATTTTGCACTCCTCCTACGAGCAGTACTTC
CASSILHSSYEQYF
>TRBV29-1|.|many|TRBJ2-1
TGCAGCGTTGAAGTCGACAATGAGCAGTTCTTC
CSVEVDNEQFF
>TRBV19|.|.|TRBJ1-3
TGTGCCAGTAGTACCTCCCAGGTTGGAAACACCATATATTTT
CASSTSQVGNTIYF
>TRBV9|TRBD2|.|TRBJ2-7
TGTGCCAGCAGCGTGGGGGAGGGCCGCTACGAGCAGTACTTC
CASSVGEGRYEQYF
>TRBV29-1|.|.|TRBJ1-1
TGCAGCGCCGAGGGGGGGAACACTGAAGCTTTCTTT
CSAEGGNTEAFF
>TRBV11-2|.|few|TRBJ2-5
TGTGCCAGCAGCTTAGATCCCATGTCGGAGACCCAGTACTTC
CASSLDPMSETQYF
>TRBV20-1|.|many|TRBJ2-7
TGCAGTGCTAGAGCCTTAGCGGAATCCTACGAGCAGTACTTC
CSARALAESYEQYF
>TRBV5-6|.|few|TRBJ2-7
TGTGCCAGCAGCTTGTCGGCCCTAACAGGGCGCGAGCAGTACTTC
CASSLSALTGREQYF
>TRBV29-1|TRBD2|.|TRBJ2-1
TGCAGCGTGCGTGGGACTAGCGGGATCCTTGGTTTCTTC
CSVRGTSGILGFF
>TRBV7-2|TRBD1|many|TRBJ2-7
TGTGCCAGCAGCTTAGACATTACAGGGGCCTACGAGCAGTACTTC
CASSLDITGAYEQYF
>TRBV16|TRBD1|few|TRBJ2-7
TGTGCCAGCAGCCAACGGACAGGGTACTCCGAGCAGTACTTC
CASSQRTGYSEQYF
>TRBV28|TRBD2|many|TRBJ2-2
TGTGCCATTTCGAGCGGGATCCGGGAGCTGTTTTTT
CAISSGIRELFF
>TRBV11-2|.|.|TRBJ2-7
TGTGCCAGCAGCCTTGCAGGGATCAACGAGCAGTACTTC
CASSLAGINEQYF
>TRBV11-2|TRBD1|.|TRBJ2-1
TGTGCCAGCAGCTTAGCAGGACAGGATGAGCAGTTCTTC
CASSLAGQDEQFF
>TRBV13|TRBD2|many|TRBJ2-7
TGTGCCAGCAGCTCACGACTAGCGGGAGGCGAGCAGTACTTC
CASSSRLAGGEQYF
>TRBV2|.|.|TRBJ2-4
TGTGCCAGCACCCCTAGGGCTAGTCGAAACATTCAGTACTTC
CASTPRASRNIQYF
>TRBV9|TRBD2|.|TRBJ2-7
TGTGCCAGCAGCGTAGATCCTAGCGGCTCCTACGAGCAGTACTTC
CASSVDPSGSYEQYF
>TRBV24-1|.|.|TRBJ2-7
TGTGCCACCGCTCCCTGGGGACGCGAGCAGTACTTC
CATAPWGREQYF
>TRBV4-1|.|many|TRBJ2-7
TGCGCCAGCAGCCAAGGGGGGGTTAGTGGACGGATGATGTACGAGCAGTACTTC
CASSQGGVSGRMMYEQYF
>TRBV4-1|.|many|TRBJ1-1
TGCGCCAGCAGCCAAGACCCGGGGCATGGGGCTTTCTTT
CASSQDPGHGAFF
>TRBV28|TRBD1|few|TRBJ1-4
TGTGCCATCTTGGGACAGGATGAAAAACTGTTTTTT
CAILGQDEKLFF
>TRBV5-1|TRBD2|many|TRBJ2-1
TGCGCCAGCAGCTTGTTTACTAGCGGTAGCTCCTACAATGAGCAGTTCTTC
CASSLFTSGSSYNEQFF
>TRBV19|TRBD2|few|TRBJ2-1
TGTGCCAGTAGGGGAACTAGCGGGGGTTACAATGAGCAGTTCTTC
CASRGTSGGYNEQFF
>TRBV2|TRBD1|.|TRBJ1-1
TGTGCCAGCAGTGAGCGAGGCGGGACAGGGCTAACTGAAGCTTTCTTT
CASSERGGTGLTEAFF
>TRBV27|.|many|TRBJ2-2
TGTGCCAGCAGTCCCCTCCCGGCGGGAGGGGAGCTGTTTTTT
CASSPLPAGGELFF
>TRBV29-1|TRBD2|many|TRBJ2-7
TGCAGCGTTCAGGGAGGCGGGAGGAGGGGGGTGTCCTACGAGCAGTACTTC
CSVQGGGRRGVSYEQYF
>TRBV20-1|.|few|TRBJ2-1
TGCAGTGCTGCCGGGACGCATCAGGGGGGTGAGCAGTTCTTC
CSAAGTHQGGEQFF
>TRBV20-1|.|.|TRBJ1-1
TGCAGTGGGACCCTCGGGGCCACTGAAGCTTTCTTT
CSGTLGATEAFF
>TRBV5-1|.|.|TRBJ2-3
TGCGCCAGCAGCTTGGCTAGCGTAACGCAGTATTTT
CASSLASVTQYF
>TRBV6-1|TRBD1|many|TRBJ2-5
TGTGCCAGCAGTGCATCCTGGGCAGGGGGAGAGACCCAGTACTTC
CASSASWAGGETQYF
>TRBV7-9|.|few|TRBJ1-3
TGTGCCAGCAGCTTACTTATGCGTGGAAACACCATATATTTT
CASSLLMRGNTIYF
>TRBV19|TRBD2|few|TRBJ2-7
TGTGCCAGTAGCCCAGGTAGCGGGAGAGTTGACGAGCAGTACTTC
CASSPGSGRVDEQYF
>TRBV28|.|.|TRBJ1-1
TGTGCCAGCAGGAAGGCCAACACTGAAGCTTTCTTT
CASRKANTEAFF
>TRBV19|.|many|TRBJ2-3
TGTGCCAGTAAAAACAATCTCGGCCGCCCCATGGATACGCAGTATTTT
CASKNNLGRPMDTQYF
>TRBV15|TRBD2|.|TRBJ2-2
TGTGCCACCGCAGGGTCCGGGAGGTTGACCGGGGAGCTGTTTTTT
CATAGSGRLTGELFF
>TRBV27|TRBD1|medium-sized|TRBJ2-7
TGTGCCAGCAGTTCTCAGAGGACAGGGAGCTCCTACGAGCAGTACTTC
CASSSQRTGSSYEQYF
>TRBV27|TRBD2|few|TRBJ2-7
TGTGCCAGCAGTTTATCGTGGCTAGCGGGAGACTACGAGCAGTACTTC
CASSLSWLAGDYEQYF
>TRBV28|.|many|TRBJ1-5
TGTGCCAGCAGTTTAGTGGGCGCTAGCAATCAGCCCCAGCATTTT
CASSLVGASNQPQHF
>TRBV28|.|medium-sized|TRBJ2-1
TGTGCCAGCAGTTTAAGAGGCCTTTCCCAGTTCTTC
CASSLRGLSQFF
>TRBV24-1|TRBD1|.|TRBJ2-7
TGTGCCACCAGCCGACAGGGACGGCAGCAGTACTTC
CATSRQGRQQYF